The present T cell receptor beta chain was sequenced within a study of cytotoxic CD8 clonotypes in ibrutinib-treated CLL. At the level of the study: Patient counts were about twelve relapsed/refractory, more than 14 treatment-naive and some 17 IGHV unmutated. Outcomes included around 24 partial and 2 complete responses; after median around 65 months, roughly 15 stayed remitted and 12 progressed. Broader study findings: Ibrutinib response saw clonality rise, and progression saw it return toward baseline.

Measured with immunoSEQ multiplex PCR; TCRdb has only the in-frame clones, and not every one. Of 120,000 to 150,000 clones in the sample, approximately 90% were seen once. The CDR3 contains 16 residues. CDR1 is SGHAT, CDR2 FQNNGV, per germline. Trimming left V 3 bases short and J 2 bases short, with 17 bases between. A remark on this clone: Its target is not known.

The sequence derives from a human donor with chronic lymphocytic leukemia. This specimen consisted of PBMCs, obtained after 12 months of ibrutinib treatment. J is TRBJ2-7 and V is TRBV11-2, with D perhaps being TRBD1 or TRBD2 (5 bases each). The chain's CDR3 is CASSFKGGTKTYEQYF. CDR3 bases: TGTGCCAGCAGCTTTAAGGGTGGGACCAAAACCTACGAGCAGTACTTC.